This T cell receptor beta chain was found in a study of control samples from healthy donors and cancer patients. V shed 1 base and J shed 3 bases, with 15 bases lying between them. This CDR3 has 16 amino acids. The germline gives CDR1 LGHNA, CDR2 YSLEER. TCRdb's table, derived via immunoSEQ multiplex PCR, lists solely in-frame clones and lacks some. The profile shows about 130,000 clones, roughly nine tenths of them singletons. V and J are TRBV4-3 and TRBJ1-1; D is possibly TRBD1 (5 bases). The origin of this receptor is a young man in good health. The sample was blood. This CDR3 reads CASSQGPGGRDTEAFF. The CDR3 DNA follows: TGCGCCAGCAGCCAAGGCCCCGGGGGTAGGGACACTGAAGCTTTCTTT.